The entry below describes one T cell receptor beta chain. The CDR3 loop spans 11 amino acids. Germline CDR1 is GTSNPN and CDR2 is SVGIG (reference sequence). The junction had 2 bases not matched to a gene; V was cut back by 7 bases and J by 5 bases. This sample stems from a study of blood T cell repertoires in COVID-19. Study at large: Sites in the United States, Italy and Spain provided acute and convalescent COVID-19 samples.

Source study methods: Reference gene primer amplification gave nucleated cell count estimates. Generated by immunoSEQ multiplex PCR, the TCRdb table keeps only in-frame clones and is missing some. V and J calls and clone size follow that table, whereas D and trimming were derived from the DNA. The sample has about 190,000 clones, around 80% seen once; the top ten hold about 14%. The receptor's source is a man aged 45-60 years who had recovered from COVID-19. The chain carries TRBV30 and TRBJ2-5; TRBD2 matches 9 bases. Sequenced input: peripheral blood. The CDR3 is CALAGVETQYF. The CDR3 nucleotides read TGTGCCTTAGCGGGAGTGGAGACCCAGTACTTC.